What follows describes a single T cell receptor beta chain. For TCRbeta, the library was prepared with unique molecular identifiers. One entry per CDR3 protein results from TCRdb running MiXCR on the PCR reads. The sample holds a few hundred thousand distinct CDR3 sequences, around 20% seen once. The data were obtained in a study of T-cell reconstitution after alpha-beta-depleted transplantation in children. The receptor was isolated from a human donor who donated a stem cell graft to a child with acute lymphoblastic leukemia. The sample consisted of PBMCs from the stem cell graft donor, taken from the stem cell graft.

CDR3 DNA sequence: TGTGCCACCAGTGGTAGCTTAACGGAGACCCAGTACTTC. This sequence encodes CATSGSLTETQYF. The rearrangement links TRBV24-1 to TRBJ2-5; no clear D gene. The germline CDR1 and CDR2 sequences are KGHDR and SFDVKD. This CDR3 is built from 13 residues. The V end lost 5 bases, the J end lost 5 bases, and 11 bases lay between the germline ends.